This T cell receptor (beta chain) stems from a study of follicular helper T cells after annual influenza vaccination. General observations from the study: Change in circulating plasmablasts correlated with ICOS+CD38+ cTfh clonality change.

TCRB was sequenced at Survey level resolution. The repertoire was sequenced with immunoSEQ multiplex PCR; TCRdb's copy has only in-frame clones and lacks some. The sample includes over 6,000 clones, around 80% of them seen just once. This sample's time point: 2015-2016 season, 7 days after influenza vaccination. Blood volume per time point ranged from about 35 to 110 mL. As for this clone: Its antigen is still unknown.

Germline V gives CDR1 MGHDK, CDR2 SYGVNS. Trimming pared 4 bases from V and 3 bases from J, leaving 10 bases between. This CDR3 contains 13 residues. The rearrangement joins TRBV25-1 to TRBJ2-7; D is ambiguous. This sample comprised CXCR5- memory CD4+ T cells sorted from blood, obtained 7 days after influenza vaccination. The clonotype comes from an adult who received the influenza vaccine. In nucleotides, the CDR3 is TGTGCCAGCAGTGGGACCTTTAACTACGAGCAGTACTTC. Encoded protein: CASSGTFNYEQYF.